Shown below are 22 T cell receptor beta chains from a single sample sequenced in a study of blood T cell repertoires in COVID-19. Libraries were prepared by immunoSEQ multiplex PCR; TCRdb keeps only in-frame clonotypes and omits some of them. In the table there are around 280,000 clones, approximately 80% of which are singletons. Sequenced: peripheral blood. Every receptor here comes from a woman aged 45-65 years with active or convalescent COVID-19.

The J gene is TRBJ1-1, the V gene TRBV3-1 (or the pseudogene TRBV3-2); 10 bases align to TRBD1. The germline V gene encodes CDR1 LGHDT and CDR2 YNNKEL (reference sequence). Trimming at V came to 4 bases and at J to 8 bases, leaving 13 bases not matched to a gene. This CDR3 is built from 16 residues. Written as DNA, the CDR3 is TGTGCCAGCAGCCGCGACCCACCGGGACAGGGGCGGGAAGCTTTCTTT. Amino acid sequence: CASSRDPPGQGREAFF.

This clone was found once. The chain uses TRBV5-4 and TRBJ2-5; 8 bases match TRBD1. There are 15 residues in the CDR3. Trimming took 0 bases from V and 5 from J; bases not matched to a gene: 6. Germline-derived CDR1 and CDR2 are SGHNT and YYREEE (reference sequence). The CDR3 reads CASSLVAGGGETQYF. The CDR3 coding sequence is TGTGCCAGCAGCTTGGTCGCAGGGGGCGGTGAGACCCAGTACTTC.

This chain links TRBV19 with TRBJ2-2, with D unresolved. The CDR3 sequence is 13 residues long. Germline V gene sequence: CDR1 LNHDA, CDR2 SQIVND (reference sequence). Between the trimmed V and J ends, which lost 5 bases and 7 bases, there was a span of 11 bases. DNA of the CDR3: TGTGCCAGTAGTGCGAGACATAACGGGGAGCTGTTTTTT. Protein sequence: CASSARHNGELFF.

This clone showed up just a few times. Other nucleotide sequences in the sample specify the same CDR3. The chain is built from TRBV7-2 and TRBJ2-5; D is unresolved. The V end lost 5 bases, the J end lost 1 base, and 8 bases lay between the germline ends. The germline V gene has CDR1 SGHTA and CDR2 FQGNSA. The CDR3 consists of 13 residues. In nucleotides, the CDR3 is TGTGCCAGCAGCCTGGAGATCCAAGAGACCCAGTACTTC. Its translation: CASSLEIQETQYF.

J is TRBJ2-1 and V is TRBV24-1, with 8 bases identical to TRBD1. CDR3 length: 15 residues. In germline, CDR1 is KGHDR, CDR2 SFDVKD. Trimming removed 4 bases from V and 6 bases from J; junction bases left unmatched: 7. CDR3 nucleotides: TGTGCCACCAGTGAGCAGGGGGCACGAGGCAATGAGCAGTTCTTC. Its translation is CATSEQGARGNEQFF.

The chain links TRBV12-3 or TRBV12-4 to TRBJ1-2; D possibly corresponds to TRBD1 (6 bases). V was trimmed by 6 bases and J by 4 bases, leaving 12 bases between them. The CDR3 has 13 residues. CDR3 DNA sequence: TGTGCCAGCAGGGAAGCAGGGGTCTATGGCTACACCTTC. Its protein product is CASREAGVYGYTF.

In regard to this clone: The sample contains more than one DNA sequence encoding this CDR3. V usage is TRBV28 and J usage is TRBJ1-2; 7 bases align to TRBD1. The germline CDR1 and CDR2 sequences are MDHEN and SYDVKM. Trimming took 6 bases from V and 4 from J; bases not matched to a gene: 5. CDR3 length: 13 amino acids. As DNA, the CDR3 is TGTGCCAGCAGACCGACAGGGCTCTATGGCTACACCTTC. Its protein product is CASRPTGLYGYTF.

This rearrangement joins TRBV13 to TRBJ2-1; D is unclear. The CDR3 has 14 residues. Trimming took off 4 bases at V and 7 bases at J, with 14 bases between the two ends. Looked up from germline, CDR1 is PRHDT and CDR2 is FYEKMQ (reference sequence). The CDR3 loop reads CASSSLLSTNEQFF. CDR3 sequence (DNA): TGTGCCAGCAGCTCACTACTTTCTACGAATGAGCAGTTCTTC.

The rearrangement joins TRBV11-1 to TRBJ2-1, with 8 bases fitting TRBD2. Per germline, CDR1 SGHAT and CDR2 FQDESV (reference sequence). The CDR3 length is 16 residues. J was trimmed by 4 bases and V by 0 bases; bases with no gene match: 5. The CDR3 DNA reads TGTGCCAGCAGCTTAGCGGGGACTAGGGAGTACAATGAGCAGTTCTTC. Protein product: CASSLAGTREYNEQFF.

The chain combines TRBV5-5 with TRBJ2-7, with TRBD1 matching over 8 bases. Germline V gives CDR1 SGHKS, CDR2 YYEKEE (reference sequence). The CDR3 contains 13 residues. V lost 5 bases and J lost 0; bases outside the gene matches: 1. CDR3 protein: CASSTGGSYEQYF. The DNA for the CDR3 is TGTGCCAGCAGTACAGGGGGCTCCTACGAGCAGTACTTC.

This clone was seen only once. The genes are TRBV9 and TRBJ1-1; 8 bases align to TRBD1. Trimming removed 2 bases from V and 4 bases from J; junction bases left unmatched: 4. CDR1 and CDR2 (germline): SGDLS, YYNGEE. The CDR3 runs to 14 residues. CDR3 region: CASSVRGQATEAFF. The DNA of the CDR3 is TGTGCCAGCAGCGTCAGGGGGCAGGCCACTGAAGCTTTCTTT. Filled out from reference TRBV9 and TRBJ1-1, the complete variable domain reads DSGVTQTPKHLITATGQRVTLRCSPRSGDLSVYWYQQSLDQGLQFLIQYYNGEERAKGNILERFSAQQFPDLHSELNLSSLELGDSALYFCASSVRGQATEAFFGQGTRLTVV.

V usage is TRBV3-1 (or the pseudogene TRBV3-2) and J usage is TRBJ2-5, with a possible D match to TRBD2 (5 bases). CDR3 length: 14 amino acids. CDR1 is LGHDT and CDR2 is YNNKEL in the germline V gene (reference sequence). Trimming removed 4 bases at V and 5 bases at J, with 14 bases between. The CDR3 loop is CASSPRGTWETQYF. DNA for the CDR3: TGTGCCAGCAGCCCACGGGGTACCTGGGAGACCCAGTACTTC.

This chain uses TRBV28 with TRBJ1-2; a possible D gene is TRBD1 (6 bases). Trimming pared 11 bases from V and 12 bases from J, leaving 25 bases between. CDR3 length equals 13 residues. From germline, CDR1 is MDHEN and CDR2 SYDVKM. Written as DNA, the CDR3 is TGTGCCCGCCGTCCCCCGGGGGCGGGGGCCCACACCTTC. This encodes CARRPPGAGAHTF.

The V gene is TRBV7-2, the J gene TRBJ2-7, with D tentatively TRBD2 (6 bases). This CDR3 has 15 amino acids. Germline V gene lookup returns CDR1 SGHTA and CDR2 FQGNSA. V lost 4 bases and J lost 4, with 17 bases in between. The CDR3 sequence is CASSSNPAGPYEQYF. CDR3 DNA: TGTGCCAGCAGCTCTAACCCAGCGGGTCCATACGAGCAGTACTTC.

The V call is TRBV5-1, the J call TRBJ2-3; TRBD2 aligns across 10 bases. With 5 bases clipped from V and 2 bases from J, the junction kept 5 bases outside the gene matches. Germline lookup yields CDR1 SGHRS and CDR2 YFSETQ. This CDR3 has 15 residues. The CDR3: CASRPGLAHTDTQYF. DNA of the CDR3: TGCGCCAGCAGGCCGGGACTAGCGCACACAGATACGCAGTATTTT.

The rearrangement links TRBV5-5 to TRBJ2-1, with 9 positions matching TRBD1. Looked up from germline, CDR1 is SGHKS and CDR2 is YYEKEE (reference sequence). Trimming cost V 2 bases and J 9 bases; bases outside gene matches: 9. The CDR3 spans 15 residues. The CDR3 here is CASSFKTGGGSEQFF. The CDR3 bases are TGTGCCAGCAGCTTTAAAACAGGGGGCGGTTCTGAGCAGTTCTTC.

DNA for the CDR3: TGTGCCAGCAGCCGAGGACAGGGGGCCCCTGAAGCTTTCTTT. It codes for CASSRGQGAPEAFF. The chain has TRBV2 and TRBJ1-1; TRBD1 matches 11 bases. CDR3 length: 14 residues. V shed 6 bases, J shed 6 bases, and the junction held 6 bases outside the gene matches. Germline assignment: CDR1 SNHLY and CDR2 FYNNEI. Complete variable domain (other parts from reference TRBV2 and TRBJ1-1): EPEVTQTPSHQVTQMGQEVILRCVPISNHLYFYWYRQILGQKVEFLVSFYNNEISEKSEIFDDQFSVERPDGSNFTLKIRSTKLEDSAMYFCASSRGQGAPEAFFGQGTRLTVV.

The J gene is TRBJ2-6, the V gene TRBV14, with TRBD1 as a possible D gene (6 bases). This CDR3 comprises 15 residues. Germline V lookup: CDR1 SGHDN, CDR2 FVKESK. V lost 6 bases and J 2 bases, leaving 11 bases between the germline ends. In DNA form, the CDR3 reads TGTGCCAGCAGTCGGGGACACCCTGGGGCCAACGTCCTGACTTTC. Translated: CASSRGHPGANVLTF.

The CDR3 is CASSPPWGGNSPLHF. The CDR3 DNA is TGTGCCAGCTCACCACCGTGGGGCGGCAATTCACCCCTCCACTTT. The chain links TRBV18 to TRBJ1-6; D is perhaps TRBD1 (5 bases). The ends were cut back, 0 bases at V and 7 bases at J, with 10 bases in the middle. This CDR3 comprises 15 residues. The germline gives CDR1 KGHSH, CDR2 LQKENI. The full variable domain, rest sourced from reference TRBV18 and TRBJ1-6, is NAGVMQNPRHLVRRRGQEARLRCSPMKGHSHVYWYRQLPEEGLKFMVYLQKENIIDESGMPKERFSAEFPKEGPSILRIQQVVRGDSAAYFCASSPPWGGNSPLHFGNGTRLTVT.

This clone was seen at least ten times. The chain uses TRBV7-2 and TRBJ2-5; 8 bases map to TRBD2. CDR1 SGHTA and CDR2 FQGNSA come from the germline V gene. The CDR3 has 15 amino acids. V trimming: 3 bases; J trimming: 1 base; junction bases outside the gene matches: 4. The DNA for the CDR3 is TGTGCCAGCAGCTTGGCTAGCGGGCCCCAAGAGACCCAGTACTTC. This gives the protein CASSLASGPQETQYF. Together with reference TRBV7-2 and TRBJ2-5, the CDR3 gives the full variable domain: GAGVSQSPSNKVTEKGKDVELRCDPISGHTALYWYRQSLGQGLEFLIYFQGNSAPDKSGLPSDRFSAERTGGSVSTLTIQRTQQEDSAVYLCASSLASGPQETQYFGPGTRLLVL.

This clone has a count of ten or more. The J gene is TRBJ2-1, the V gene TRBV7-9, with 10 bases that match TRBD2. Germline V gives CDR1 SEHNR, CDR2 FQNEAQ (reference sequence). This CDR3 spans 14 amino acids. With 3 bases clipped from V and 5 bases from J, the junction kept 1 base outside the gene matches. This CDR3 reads CASSFGTSDNEQFF. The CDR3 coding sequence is TGTGCCAGCAGCTTCGGGACTAGCGACAATGAGCAGTTCTTC.

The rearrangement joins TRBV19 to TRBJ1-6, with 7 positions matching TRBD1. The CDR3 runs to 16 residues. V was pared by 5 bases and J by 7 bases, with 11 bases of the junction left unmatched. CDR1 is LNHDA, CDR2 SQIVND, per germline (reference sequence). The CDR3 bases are TGTGCCAGTAGTCCTTGGGACAGTCAAAACAATTCACCCCTCCACTTT. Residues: CASSPWDSQNNSPLHF.